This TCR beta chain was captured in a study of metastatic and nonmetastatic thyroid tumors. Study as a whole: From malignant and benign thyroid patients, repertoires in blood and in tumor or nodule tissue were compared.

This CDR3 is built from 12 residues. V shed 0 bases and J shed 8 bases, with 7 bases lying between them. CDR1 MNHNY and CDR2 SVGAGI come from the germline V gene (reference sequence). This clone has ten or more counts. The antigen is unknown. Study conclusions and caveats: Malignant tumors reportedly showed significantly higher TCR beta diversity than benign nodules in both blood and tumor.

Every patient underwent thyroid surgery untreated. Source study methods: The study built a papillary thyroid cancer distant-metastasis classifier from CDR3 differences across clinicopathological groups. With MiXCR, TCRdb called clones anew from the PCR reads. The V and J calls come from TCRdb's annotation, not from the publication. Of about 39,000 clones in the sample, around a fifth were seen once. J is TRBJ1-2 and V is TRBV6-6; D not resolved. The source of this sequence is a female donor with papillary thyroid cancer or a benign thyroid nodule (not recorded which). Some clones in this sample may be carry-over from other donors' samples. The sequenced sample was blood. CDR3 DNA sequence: TGTGCCAGCAGTTACTCAGATGACGGCTACACCTTC. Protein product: CASSYSDDGYTF.